These 28 T cell receptor beta chains share one sample of origin, sequenced in a study of T-cell memory formation after mild COVID-19. TCRdb itself ran the 5' RACE reads through MiXCR, one entry per CDR3 protein. Of 300,000 to 350,000 distinct CDR3 sequences listed, approximately 12% are singletons. The specimen sequenced was PBMCs or a T cell subset sorted from them (not recorded which). All receptors come from a man aged 18 to 29 who had mild COVID-19 (a few samples of this study predate the infection). Cell type and time point are not known.

In this sample, this clonotype turned up once. The V and J genes are TRBV7-2 and TRBJ1-6; D ambiguous. This CDR3 region has 16 residues. Germline CDR1 is SGHTA and CDR2 is FQGNSA. V was pared by 2 bases and J by 8 bases, with 16 bases between. CDR3 sequence (DNA): TGTGCCAGCAGCTTATATAGGAGGGCTTTGGATTCACCCCTCCACTTT. This translates into CASSLYRRALDSPLHF.

This clonotype showed up many times. The chain joins TRBV29-1 to TRBJ2-2; D not certain. CDR1 is SQVTM, CDR2 ANQGSEA, per germline. The CDR3 totals 14 residues. V lost 5 bases to trimming and J lost 0 bases, with 10 bases between them. CDR3 nucleotide sequence: TGCAGCGTTTCCACCCCCGCGAACACCGGGGAGCTGTTTTTT. This encodes CSVSTPANTGELFF.

CDR3 amino acids: CASSHGGSYEQYF. DNA for the CDR3: TGCGCCAGCAGCCATGGGGGATCCTACGAGCAGTACTTC. The rearrangement joins TRBV4-3 to TRBJ2-7; D tentatively reads TRBD1 or TRBD2 (5 bases each). With 3 bases removed from V and 1 base from J, the gap between germline ends came to 7 bases. Per the germline V gene, CDR1 is LGHNA and CDR2 is YSLEER. The CDR3 is 13 residues long.

This chain connects TRBV12-3 or TRBV12-4 to TRBJ2-1; no reliable D call. The CDR3 is 12 amino acids. Trimming took off 6 bases at V and 9 bases at J, with 12 bases between the two ends. CDR3 sequence reads: CASSPPGPEQFF. CDR3 nucleotides: TGTGCCAGCAGCCCTCCCGGCCCTGAGCAGTTCTTC.

In DNA form, the CDR3 reads TGTGCCAGCAGTGCGGTTGACACTGAAGCTTTCTTT. This gives the protein CASSAVDTEAFF. The rearrangement joins TRBV2 to TRBJ1-1; D ambiguous. There are 12 residues in the CDR3. The V and J ends lost 4 bases and 3 bases respectively, with 6 bases between them. Germline V CDR1 and CDR2: SNHLY, FYNNEI.

The chain employs TRBV19 and TRBJ2-1; D is possibly TRBD1 or TRBD2 (5 bases each). This CDR3 has 15 residues. Per the germline V gene, CDR1 is LNHDA and CDR2 is SQIVND (reference sequence). V was cut by 5 bases and J by 2 bases, with 13 bases left in between. The CDR3 coding sequence is TGTGCCAGTAGTCTCTGGGGGACGACCTACAATGAGCAGTTCTTC. Translated: CASSLWGTTYNEQFF.

V gene TRBV4-3 combines with J gene TRBJ1-2, with TRBD1 identical over 8 bases. The CDR3 runs 16 residues. Germline lookup yields CDR1 LGHNA and CDR2 YSLEER. The junction had 9 bases not matched to a gene; V was cut back by 0 bases and J by 6 bases. CDR3 residues: CASSQEGRGLGDGYTF. Here the CDR3 DNA reads TGCGCCAGCAGCCAAGAAGGCAGGGGGCTTGGTGATGGCTACACCTTC.

This clonotype has only one observation. The junction departs from germline at one end; a sequencing error may be responsible. This chain links TRBV4-1 with TRBJ2-6, with 8 bases identical to TRBD2. Germline V gene data show CDR1 as MGHRA and CDR2 as YSYEKL. The CDR3 loop spans 18 amino acids. CDR3 in DNA: TGCGCCAGCAACCAAAGGGAGACTAGCGTCTCTGGGGCCAACGTCCTGACTTTC. Its protein product is CASNQRETSVSGANVLTF.

This clonotype showed up many times. The chain is built from TRBV5-5 and TRBJ2-2; D may be TRBD2 (6 bases). Germline CDR1 is SGHKS and CDR2 is YYEKEE (reference sequence). This CDR3 spans 16 amino acids. V lost 4 bases to trimming and J lost 5 bases, with 18 bases between them. CDR3: CASSLAERAGTGELFF. The CDR3 coding sequence is TGTGCCAGCAGCCTGGCAGAGAGGGCGGGAACCGGGGAGCTGTTTTTT.

This clonotype showed up just a few times. The chain uses TRBV20-1 and TRBJ1-2, with D possibly being TRBD1 (5 bases). The CDR3 has 14 residues. V shed 0 bases and J shed 4 bases, with 12 bases lying between them. CDR1 and CDR2 from the germline V gene are DFQATT and SNEGSKA (reference sequence). The CDR3, as DNA: TGCAGTGCTAGAGACGACCGGGGGGTCTATGGCTACACCTTC. This encodes CSARDDRGVYGYTF.

Worth noting for this clonotype: Relative to the germline gene, one junction end is altered; a read error may explain this. The genes are TRBV6-1 and TRBJ1-5; weak D call: TRBD1 (6 bases). Germline values: CDR1 MNHNS, CDR2 SASEGT. CDR3 length: 13 residues. CDR3 amino acids: CASSLAGASSKNF. As DNA, the CDR3 is TGTGCCAGCAGTCTGGCAGGGGCGTCTTCAAAGAATTTT.

The chain combines TRBV15 with TRBJ2-5, with TRBD1 matching over 7 bases. This CDR3 contains 14 residues. Germline assignment: CDR1 LNHNV and CDR2 YYDKDF (reference sequence). Trimming took 6 bases from V and 2 from J; bases not matched to a gene: 6. The CDR3 sequence is CATRRDRNQETQYF. The CDR3 region has the DNA TGTGCCACCAGAAGGGACAGAAATCAAGAGACCCAGTACTTC.

The CDR3 coding sequence is TGTGCCAGCACCGCCAGACTGCCGAACACCGGGGAGCTGTTTTTT. Protein: CASTARLPNTGELFF. The chain has TRBV7-2 and TRBJ2-2; the D is unclear. Per germline, CDR1 SGHTA and CDR2 FQGNSA. The length of the CDR3 is 15 residues. V was clipped by 7 bases and J by 0 bases, with 12 bases between them.

The chain couples TRBV5-6 to TRBJ2-5, with TRBD2 matching over 8 bases. The CDR3 length is 16 residues. The trim removed 4 bases at V and 1 base at J, leaving 9 bases unmatched. From germline, CDR1 is SGHDT and CDR2 YYEEEE. CDR3 loop: CASSHRSGGPQETQYF. The CDR3 nucleotides read TGTGCCAGCAGCCACCGAAGCGGGGGACCCCAAGAGACCCAGTACTTC. The variable domain in full, completed from reference TRBV5-6 and TRBJ2-5, reads DAGVTQSPTHLIKTRGQQVTLRCSPKSGHDTVSWYQQALGQGPQFIFQYYEEEERQRGNFPDRFSGHQFPNYSSELNVNALLLGDSALYLCASSHRSGGPQETQYFGPGTRLLVL.

This clonotype was seen many times. The chain joins TRBV7-3 to TRBJ2-3; 13 bases fit TRBD2. The CDR3 extends over 15 amino acids. Germline V gene sequence: CDR1 SGHTA, CDR2 FQGTGA. The V and J ends lost 4 bases and 6 bases, in that order; junction bases with no gene match: 4. The CDR3 region has the DNA TGTGCCAGCAGCTCCGGACTAGCGGGGGCCGATACGCAGTATTTT. Translation gives CASSSGLAGADTQYF. The full variable domain, rest sourced from reference TRBV7-3 and TRBJ2-3, is GAGVSQTPSNKVTEKGKYVELRCDPISGHTALYWYRQSLGQGPEFLIYFQGTGAADDSGLPNDRFFAVRPEGSVSTLKIQRTERGDSAVYLCASSSGLAGADTQYFGPGTRLTVL.

This clonotype was counted a few times. The rearrangement links TRBV4-3 to TRBJ2-5, with D possibly TRBD2 on 6 matching bases. The CDR3 loop spans 15 amino acids. Germline CDR1 reads LGHNA; CDR2 reads YSLEER. V was shortened by 1 base and J by 4 bases, with 13 bases between the two germline ends. This CDR3 reads CASSQVTRLGETQYF. CDR3 DNA sequence: TGCGCCAGCAGCCAAGTGACTAGGCTGGGAGAGACCCAGTACTTC.

A few counts support this clonotype. The rearrangement joins TRBV27 to TRBJ2-7; D is undetermined. The V end lost 5 bases, the J end lost 3 bases, and 5 bases lay between the germline ends. The CDR3 length is 11 residues. Germline V CDR1 and CDR2: MNHEY, SMNVEV (reference sequence). The CDR3: CASSNNYEQYF. The CDR3 DNA reads TGTGCCAGCAGTAACAACTACGAGCAGTACTTC.

V gene TRBV6-5 combines with J gene TRBJ1-1; the D gene is possibly TRBD1 (5 bases). Trimming took off 0 bases at V and 1 base at J, with 9 bases between the two ends. This CDR3 has 15 residues. CDR1 MNHEY and CDR2 SVGAGI come from the germline V gene. The CDR3 protein is CASSYSLGGNTEAFF. CDR3 DNA: TGTGCCAGCAGTTACTCCCTGGGGGGGAACACTGAAGCTTTCTTT.

V is TRBV27 and J is TRBJ1-2; unclear D gene. V was shortened by 5 bases and J by 4 bases, with 11 bases between the two germline ends. Germline lookup yields CDR1 MNHEY and CDR2 SMNVEV (reference sequence). CDR3 size: 13 residues. In DNA form, the CDR3 reads TGTGCCAGCAGTCCATCCGTTTCCTATGGCTACACCTTC. Protein product: CASSPSVSYGYTF.

There are a few counts of this clonotype. The chain employs TRBV7-2 and TRBJ1-1; D possibly corresponds to TRBD1 (5 bases). Germline CDR1 SGHTA, CDR2 FQGNSA. V was cut by 1 base and J by 4 bases, with 10 bases left in between. The CDR3 length is 14 residues. The CDR3 spells CASSLVAGTTEAFF. In DNA, the CDR3 is TGTGCCAGCAGCTTAGTGGCAGGGACCACTGAAGCTTTCTTT.

This clonotype has at least ten counts. The V call is TRBV30, the J call TRBJ2-6; no clear D. Germline lookup yields CDR1 GTSNPN and CDR2 SVGIG (reference sequence). Trimming shortened V by 0 bases and J by 4 bases, and 4 bases separated the two germline ends. CDR3 length: 13 residues. The CDR3 DNA is TGTGCCTGGAGTGTTCAGGGGGCCAACGTCCTGACTTTC. Its translation is CAWSVQGANVLTF.

This clonotype has just a few counts. This chain uses TRBV4-1 with TRBJ2-1, with D possibly being TRBD1 or TRBD2 (5 bases each). The CDR3 runs 15 residues. V lost 4 bases and J 0 bases, leaving 10 bases between the germline ends. Germline CDR1 reads MGHRA; CDR2 reads YSYEKL. The CDR3, as DNA: TGCGCCAGCAGCCGGGGGTCTTACTCCTACAATGAGCAGTTCTTC. This codes for CASSRGSYSYNEQFF.

This clonotype was found many times. The chain joins TRBV7-2 to TRBJ2-4, with TRBD2 matching over 7 bases. The CDR3 extends over 13 amino acids. The V segment lost 8 bases and the J segment 7 bases; nucleotides outside the gene matches: 8. Germline CDR1 SGHTA, CDR2 FQGNSA. The CDR3 region has the DNA TGTGCCAGCCGAGGCGGGGGTGGTAACATTCAGTACTTC. It codes for CASRGGGGNIQYF.

This clonotype was picked up a small number of times. V is TRBV2 and J is TRBJ2-3; 9 bases line up with TRBD2. V shed 5 bases, J shed 5 bases, and the junction held 17 bases outside the gene matches. CDR1 is SNHLY, CDR2 FYNNEI, per germline. The CDR3 has 18 residues. CDR3 bases: TGTGCCAGCAGTCACCCCTCCACCCTAGCGGGGAAGGGAGATACGCAGTATTTT. It encodes CASSHPSTLAGKGDTQYF.

CDR3 sequence: CASSSIGATEAFF. The CDR3 nucleotides are TGTGCCAGCAGCTCTATTGGCGCCACTGAAGCTTTCTTT. The gene calls are TRBV7-9 and TRBJ1-1; the D is unclear. The germline gives CDR1 SEHNR, CDR2 FQNEAQ (reference sequence). V was shortened by 4 bases and J by 4 bases, with 10 bases between the two germline ends. There are 13 residues in the CDR3. The full variable domain, its missing parts supplied by reference TRBV7-9 and TRBJ1-1, is DTGVSQNPRHKITKRGQNVTFRCDPISEHNRLYWYRQTLGQGPEFLTYFQNEAQLEKSRLLSDRFSAERPKGSFSTLEIQRTEQGDSAMYLCASSSIGATEAFFGQGTRLTVV.

This clonotype was recorded at least ten times. The chain links TRBV7-2 to TRBJ2-4; TRBD1 is a possible D gene (6 bases). Germline V lookup: CDR1 SGHTA, CDR2 FQGNSA. Trimming took off 0 bases at V and 8 bases at J, with 11 bases between the two ends. CDR3 length: 14 residues. This CDR3 is CASSLAAGVDIQYF. The CDR3 region has the DNA TGTGCCAGCAGCTTAGCCGCAGGGGTGGACATTCAGTACTTC.

This chain links TRBV5-4 with TRBJ2-2; weak D call: TRBD1 (6 bases). The V end was cut by 0 bases, the J end by 6 bases, with 15 bases between. CDR3 length: 16 amino acids. Germline V gene data show CDR1 as SGHNT and CDR2 as YYREEE (reference sequence). CDR3 coding DNA: TGTGCCAGCAGCTTGGAATTCAGGGGAGTCCCCGGGGAGCTGTTTTTT. Protein sequence: CASSLEFRGVPGELFF.

This clonotype has more than one count but fewer than ten. The chain uses TRBV7-6 and TRBJ2-2; D is unresolved. The CDR3 sequence is 16 residues long. Germline-derived CDR1 and CDR2 are SGHVS and FNYEAQ. The ends were cut back, 2 bases at V and 5 bases at J, with 15 bases in the middle. This chain's CDR3 is CASSLTPNLLTGELFF. CDR3 bases: TGTGCCAGCAGCTTAACTCCGAATCTATTGACCGGGGAGCTGTTTTTT. Looking up the rest from reference TRBV7-6 and TRBJ2-2 gives the full variable domain: GAGVSQSPRYKVTKRGQDVALRCDPISGHVSLYWYRQALGQGPEFLTYFNYEAQQDKSGLPNDRFSAERPEGSISTLTIQRTEQRDSAMYRCASSLTPNLLTGELFFGEGSRLTVL.